This entry features one T cell receptor beta chain sequence. Its target is unknown. The data derive from a study of response to subunit inactivated influenza vaccine. Notes on the study in general: T cells newly recruited by each seasonal influenza vaccination are few, the authors suggested.

TCRdb used MiXCR to reprocess the RT-PCR reads, holding one entry per CDR3 protein. This sample has around 160,000 distinct CDR3 sequences, with under 13% found just once. Germline CDR1 is KGHDR and CDR2 is SFDVKD. The CDR3 extends over 16 amino acids. The junction had 6 bases not matched to a gene; V was cut back by 4 bases and J by 2 bases. V usage is TRBV24-1 and J usage is TRBJ2-1; 8 bases match TRBD1. The TCR originated in a man in his fifties or sixties who received an inactivated influenza vaccine. The sequencing here drew on non-naive T cells sorted from PBMCs, taken 40 to 50 days after vaccination. CDR3 residues: CATSETGQAAYNEQFF. DNA for the CDR3: TGTGCCACCAGTGAGACGGGACAGGCGGCCTACAATGAGCAGTTCTTC.